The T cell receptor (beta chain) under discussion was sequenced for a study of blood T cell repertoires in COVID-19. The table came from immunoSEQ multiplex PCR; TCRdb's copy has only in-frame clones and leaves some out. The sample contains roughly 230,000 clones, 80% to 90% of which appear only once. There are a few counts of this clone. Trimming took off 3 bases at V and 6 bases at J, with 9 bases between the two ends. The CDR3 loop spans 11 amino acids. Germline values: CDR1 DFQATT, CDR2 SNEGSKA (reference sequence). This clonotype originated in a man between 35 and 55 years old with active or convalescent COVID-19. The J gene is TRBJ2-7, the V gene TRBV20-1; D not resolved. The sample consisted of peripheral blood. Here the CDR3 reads CSASSGFEQYF. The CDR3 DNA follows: TGCAGTGCTAGCTCAGGATTCGAGCAGTACTTC.